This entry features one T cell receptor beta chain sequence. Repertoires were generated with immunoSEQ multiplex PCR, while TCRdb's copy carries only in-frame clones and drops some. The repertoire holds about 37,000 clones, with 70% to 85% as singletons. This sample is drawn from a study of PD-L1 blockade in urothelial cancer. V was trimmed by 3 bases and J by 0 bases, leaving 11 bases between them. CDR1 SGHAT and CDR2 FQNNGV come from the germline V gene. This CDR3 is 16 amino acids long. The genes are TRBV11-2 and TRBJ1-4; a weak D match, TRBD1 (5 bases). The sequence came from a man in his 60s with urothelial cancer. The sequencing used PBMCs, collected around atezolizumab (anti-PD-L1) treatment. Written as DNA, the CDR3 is TGTGCCAGCAGCTTCCGGGGGGGTCCAACTAATGAAAAACTGTTTTTT. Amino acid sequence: CASSFRGGPTNEKLFF.